A single sample gave rise to the 17 T cell receptor beta chains below, sequenced in a study of OX40 agonist ivuxolimab in advanced cancers. Profiled with immunoSEQ multiplex PCR; TCRdb holds only in-frame clones, not every one. Among about 110,000 clones listed, approximately 90% were seen once. Material: CD4+ or CD8+ T cells sorted from blood, obtained in a trial of the OX40 agonist ivuxolimab. Receptors were obtained from an adult with an advanced solid tumor such as melanoma, head and neck, liver or kidney cancer.

The chain couples TRBV18 to TRBJ1-2, with unresolved D. The germline V gene has CDR1 KGHSH and CDR2 LQKENI. The ends were cut back, 5 bases at V and 1 base at J, with 11 bases in the middle. There are 14 residues in the CDR3. The DNA for the CDR3 is TGTGCCAGCTCAGCTGACGGTTATAACTATGGCTACACCTTC. This translates into CASSADGYNYGYTF.

The genes are TRBV7-2 and TRBJ1-6; a weak D match, TRBD1 (5 bases). The germline V and J ends were trimmed by 3 bases and 12 bases, with 21 bases remaining between them. The CDR3 covers 16 residues. Germline V gives CDR1 SGHTA, CDR2 FQGNSA. The chain's CDR3 is CASSFGAGRRGGPLHF. CDR3 nucleotide sequence: TGTGCCAGCAGCTTCGGGGCTGGCCGGCGGGGTGGACCCCTCCACTTT. The full variable domain, completed using reference TRBV7-2 and TRBJ1-6, is GAGVSQSPSNKVTEKGKDVELRCDPISGHTALYWYRQSLGQGLEFLIYFQGNSAPDKSGLPSDRFSAERTGGSVSTLTIQRTQQEDSAVYLCASSFGAGRRGGPLHFGNGTRLTVT.

The J gene is TRBJ2-5, the V gene TRBV5-1; D unresolved. Trimming took off 0 bases at V and 4 bases at J, with 7 bases between the two ends. CDR3 length equals 13 residues. Germline V gene data show CDR1 as SGHRS and CDR2 as YFSETQ. CDR3 nucleotide sequence: TGCGCCAGCAGCTTGGTGTCCCGAGAGACCCAGTACTTC. Its protein product is CASSLVSRETQYF. Supplemented by reference TRBV5-1 and TRBJ2-5, the full variable domain reads KAGVTQTPRYLIKTRGQQVTLSCSPISGHRSVSWYQQTPGQGLQFLFEYFSETQRNKGNFPGRFSGRQFSNSRSEMNVSTLELGDSALYLCASSLVSRETQYFGPGTRLLVL.

This rearrangement joins TRBV9 to TRBJ1-1; a possible D gene is TRBD1 (5 bases). CDR3 length: 16 amino acids. With 4 bases removed from V and 4 bases from J, the gap between germline ends came to 20 bases. Germline CDR1 is SGDLS and CDR2 is YYNGEE. The CDR3 loop is CASSINDSPGVTEAFF. The CDR3, as DNA: TGTGCCAGCAGCATAAACGACAGCCCCGGGGTCACTGAAGCTTTCTTT. The complete variable domain, with remaining parts taken from reference TRBV9 and TRBJ1-1, reads DSGVTQTPKHLITATGQRVTLRCSPRSGDLSVYWYQQSLDQGLQFLIQYYNGEERAKGNILERFSAQQFPDLHSELNLSSLELGDSALYFCASSINDSPGVTEAFFGQGTRLTVV.

The chain joins TRBV9 to TRBJ2-3, with TRBD2 identical over 9 bases. Germline loops: CDR1 SGDLS, CDR2 YYNGEE. Trimming took 0 bases from V and 10 from J; bases not matched to a gene: 6. The CDR3 is 14 amino acids. The CDR3 bases are TGTGCCAGCAGCGTAGGACTAGCGGACCCTTCGCAGTATTTT. As protein: CASSVGLADPSQYF.

The V gene is TRBV28, the J gene TRBJ2-7; TRBD2 matches 7 bases. Germline V gives CDR1 MDHEN, CDR2 SYDVKM. J lost 0 bases, V lost 6 bases, and 5 bases had no gene match. The CDR3 has 14 amino acids. Written as DNA, the CDR3 is TGTGCCAGCAGAACTAGCGTGAGCTCCTACGAGCAGTACTTC. It is translated as CASRTSVSSYEQYF. The full variable domain, with the rest looked up from reference TRBV28 and TRBJ2-7, is DVKVTQSSRYLVKRTGEKVFLECVQDMDHENMFWYRQDPGLGLRLIYFSYDVKMKEKGDIPEGYSVSREKKERFSLILESASTNQTSMYLCASRTSVSSYEQYFGPGTRLTVT.

The chain couples TRBV28 to TRBJ1-4, with TRBD1 as a possible D gene (6 bases). This CDR3 contains 17 residues. Germline CDR1 and CDR2: MDHEN and SYDVKM. Trimming stripped 6 bases from V and 4 bases from J, with 21 bases between. CDR3 bases: TGTGCCAGCAGCTCACAGGGTCTCGGACGTGATAATGAAAAACTGTTTTTT. It is translated as CASSSQGLGRDNEKLFF. Full variable domain (missing parts from reference TRBV28 and TRBJ1-4): DVKVTQSSRYLVKRTGEKVFLECVQDMDHENMFWYRQDPGLGLRLIYFSYDVKMKEKGDIPEGYSVSREKKERFSLILESASTNQTSMYLCASSSQGLGRDNEKLFFGSGTQLSVL.

This clone has more than one count but fewer than ten. This rearrangement joins TRBV6-5 to TRBJ2-1; 9 bases map to TRBD1. V trimming: 0 bases; J trimming: 9 bases; junction bases outside the gene matches: 6. CDR1 and CDR2 (germline): MNHEY, SVGAGI. The CDR3 length is 15 residues. The CDR3 reads CASSYSVQGAREQFF. DNA for the CDR3: TGTGCCAGCAGTTACTCGGTACAGGGGGCTCGTGAGCAGTTCTTC.

This clone is a singleton in its sample. The chain couples TRBV11-2 to TRBJ2-3, with D uncertain. Looked up from germline, CDR1 is SGHAT and CDR2 is FQNNGV. Deletions cut 1 base from V and 5 bases from J, with 13 bases between. This CDR3 comprises 15 residues. The CDR3 loop is CASSLGRSLRDTQYF. CDR3 coding DNA: TGTGCCAGCAGCTTAGGCAGGAGTTTGAGAGATACGCAGTATTTT. The whole variable domain, filled in from reference TRBV11-2 and TRBJ2-3, reads EAGVAQSPRYKIIEKRQSVAFWCNPISGHATLYWYQQILGQGPKLLIQFQNNGVVDDSQLPKDRFSAERLKGVDSTLKIQPAKLEDSAVYLCASSLGRSLRDTQYFGPGTRLTVL.

The chain recombines TRBV28 with TRBJ1-6; 7 nucleotides align to TRBD1. CDR1 and CDR2 (germline): MDHEN, SYDVKM. V gave up 2 bases and J gave up 8 bases; unmatched junction bases: 6. The CDR3 covers 15 residues. The CDR3 is CASSLVGGADSPLHF. The CDR3 DNA reads as TGTGCCAGCAGTTTAGTAGGGGGCGCCGATTCACCCCTCCACTTT. The variable domain in full, completed from reference TRBV28 and TRBJ1-6, reads DVKVTQSSRYLVKRTGEKVFLECVQDMDHENMFWYRQDPGLGLRLIYFSYDVKMKEKGDIPEGYSVSREKKERFSLILESASTNQTSMYLCASSLVGGADSPLHFGNGTRLTVT.

This clone was seen a handful of times. The genes are TRBV4-3 and TRBJ1-2; 9 nucleotides align to TRBD1. Germline V gene data show CDR1 as LGHNA and CDR2 as YSLEER. The CDR3 contains 14 residues. J gave up 4 bases and V 5 bases, and 5 bases lay outside the gene matches. CDR3 amino acids: CASSKGGQGYGYTF. The CDR3 DNA reads as TGCGCCAGCAGCAAAGGGGGACAGGGCTATGGCTACACCTTC.

This clone was observed once. This chain joins TRBV7-2 and TRBJ1-5; TRBD1 matches at 7 bases. Germline assignment: CDR1 SGHTA and CDR2 FQGNSA. This CDR3 region has 15 residues. With 5 bases clipped from V and 4 bases from J, the junction kept 8 bases outside the gene matches. The CDR3 nucleotides read TGTGCCAGCAGCGAAAGACAGGGAAGAAATCAGCCCCAGCATTTT. Residues: CASSERQGRNQPQHF.

V gene TRBV7-2 combines with J gene TRBJ1-3, with a weak D call TRBD1 (5 bases). The V end was cut by 3 bases, the J end by 0 bases, with 6 bases between. Germline V gene lookup returns CDR1 SGHTA and CDR2 FQGNSA. The length of the CDR3 is 14 residues. The CDR3 sequence is CASSFDSSGNTIYF. The DNA of the CDR3 is TGTGCCAGCAGCTTCGACAGCTCTGGAAACACCATATATTTT.

The rearrangement uses TRBV19 and TRBJ2-1; TRBD2 agrees at 10 bases. The CDR3 length is 14 residues. The ends lost 5 bases at V and 6 bases at J; junction bases unmatched: 4. Germline V gene sequence: CDR1 LNHDA, CDR2 SQIVND (reference sequence). The CDR3 loop is CASSPAGGLNEQFF. The CDR3 bases are TGTGCCAGTAGTCCAGCGGGGGGGCTCAATGAGCAGTTCTTC.

The chain employs TRBV5-5 and TRBJ2-5; 8 nucleotides align to TRBD1. The germline gives CDR1 SGHKS, CDR2 YYEKEE (reference sequence). V gave up 2 bases and J gave up 5 bases; unmatched junction bases: 8. The CDR3 is 15 amino acids. In nucleotides, the CDR3 is TGTGCCAGCAGCTTATGGACAGGGCTGGGGGAGACCCAGTACTTC. This codes for CASSLWTGLGETQYF.

This sequence joins TRBV28 and TRBJ2-7; a possible D gene is TRBD1 (6 bases). V lost 6 bases and J lost 6, with 15 bases in between. The CDR3 spans 13 residues. The germline gives CDR1 MDHEN, CDR2 SYDVKM. The CDR3 nucleotides are TGTGCCAGCAGCCCCGGGACAACCCCCGAGCAGTACTTC. This encodes CASSPGTTPEQYF.

The chain uses TRBV4-2 and TRBJ1-2; 7 bases are shared with TRBD1. The CDR3 loop spans 16 amino acids. J lost 4 bases, V lost 4 bases, and 12 bases had no gene match. Germline lookup yields CDR1 LGHNA and CDR2 YNFKEQ. CDR3 DNA: TGTGCCAGCAGCCGAGCAGGGACAGAAGGAGGCTATGGCTACACCTTC. This gives the protein CASSRAGTEGGYGYTF.